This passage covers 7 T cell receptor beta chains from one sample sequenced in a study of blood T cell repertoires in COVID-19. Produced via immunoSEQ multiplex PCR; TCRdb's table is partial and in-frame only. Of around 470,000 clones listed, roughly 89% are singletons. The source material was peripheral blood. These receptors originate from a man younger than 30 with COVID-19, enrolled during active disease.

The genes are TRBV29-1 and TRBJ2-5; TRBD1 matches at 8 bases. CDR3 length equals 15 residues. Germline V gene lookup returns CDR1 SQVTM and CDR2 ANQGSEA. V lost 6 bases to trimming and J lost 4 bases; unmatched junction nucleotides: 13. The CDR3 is CSVASDRALRETQYF. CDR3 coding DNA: TGCAGCGTGGCGTCGGACAGGGCTTTGAGAGAGACCCAGTACTTC.

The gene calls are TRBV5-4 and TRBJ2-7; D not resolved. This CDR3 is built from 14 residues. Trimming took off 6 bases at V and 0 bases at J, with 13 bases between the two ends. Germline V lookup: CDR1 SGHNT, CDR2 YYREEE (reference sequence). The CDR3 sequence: CASTPEPLSYEQYF. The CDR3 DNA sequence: TGTGCCAGCACCCCCGAGCCTCTCTCCTACGAGCAGTACTTC.

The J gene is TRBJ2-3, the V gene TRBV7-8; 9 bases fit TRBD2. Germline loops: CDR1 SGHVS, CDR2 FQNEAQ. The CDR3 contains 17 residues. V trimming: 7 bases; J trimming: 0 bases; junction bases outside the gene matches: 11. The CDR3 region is CASTPTGSGGSTDTQYF. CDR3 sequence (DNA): TGTGCCAGCACCCCCACGGGTAGCGGGGGTAGCACAGATACGCAGTATTTT.

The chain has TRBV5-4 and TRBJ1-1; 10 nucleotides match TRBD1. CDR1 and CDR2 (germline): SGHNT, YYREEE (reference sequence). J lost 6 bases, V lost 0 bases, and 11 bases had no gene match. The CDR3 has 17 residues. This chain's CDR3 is CASSLGQGATRIAEAFF. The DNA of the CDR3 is TGTGCCAGCAGCTTGGGACAGGGGGCAACCCGTATTGCTGAAGCTTTCTTT.

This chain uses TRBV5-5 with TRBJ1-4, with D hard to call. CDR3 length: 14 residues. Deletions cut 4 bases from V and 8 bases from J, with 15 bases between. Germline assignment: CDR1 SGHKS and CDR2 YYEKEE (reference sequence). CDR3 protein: CASSERRVGEKLFF. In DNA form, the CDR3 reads TGTGCCAGCAGCGAGCGGAGGGTAGGGGAAAAACTGTTTTTT.

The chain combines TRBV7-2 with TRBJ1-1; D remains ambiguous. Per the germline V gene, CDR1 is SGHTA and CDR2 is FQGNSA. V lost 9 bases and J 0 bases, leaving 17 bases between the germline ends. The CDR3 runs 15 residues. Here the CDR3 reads CASLSFGGMNTEAFF. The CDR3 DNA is TGTGCCAGTCTTTCGTTCGGAGGAATGAACACTGAAGCTTTCTTT.

Here the CDR3 reads CASSSLGGPQETQYF. The CDR3 bases are TGTGCCAGCAGTTCTCTAGGGGGCCCCCAAGAGACCCAGTACTTC. The V and J genes are TRBV6-5 and TRBJ2-5, with 7 bases fitting TRBD1. The CDR3 loop spans 15 amino acids. Germline CDR1 is MNHEY and CDR2 is SVGAGI. V dropped 4 bases and J dropped 1; count of bases not matched to a gene: 6.